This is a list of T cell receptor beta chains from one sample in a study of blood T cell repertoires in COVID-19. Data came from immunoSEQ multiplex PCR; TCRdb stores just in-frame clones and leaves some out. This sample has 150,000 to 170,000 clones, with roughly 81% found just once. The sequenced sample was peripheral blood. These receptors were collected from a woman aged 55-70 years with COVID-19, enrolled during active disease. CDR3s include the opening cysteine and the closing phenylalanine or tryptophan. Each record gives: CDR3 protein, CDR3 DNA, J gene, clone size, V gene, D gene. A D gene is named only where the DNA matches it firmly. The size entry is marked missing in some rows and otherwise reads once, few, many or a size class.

CDR3aa: CSASSHRQSNQPQHF
CDR3nt: TGCAGTGCTAGTAGTCACAGGCAAAGCAATCAGCCCCAGCATTTT
j_gene: TRBJ1-5
abundance: NA
v_gene: TRBV20-1
d_gene: NA

CDR3aa: CASSELRGTEAFF
CDR3nt: TGTGCCAGCAGTGAACTAAGGGGAACTGAAGCTTTCTTT
j_gene: TRBJ1-1
abundance: NA
v_gene: TRBV6-1
d_gene: NA

CDR3aa: CSVSGTGHGELFF
CDR3nt: TGCAGCGTTTCTGGGACAGGTCACGGGGAGCTGTTTTTT
j_gene: TRBJ2-2
abundance: NA
v_gene: TRBV29-1
d_gene: TRBD1

CDR3aa: CASSVGASGGSQETQYF
CDR3nt: TGTGCCAGCAGCGTAGGGGCTAGCGGGGGGTCCCAAGAGACCCAGTACTTC
j_gene: TRBJ2-5
abundance: NA
v_gene: TRBV9
d_gene: TRBD2

CDR3aa: CASSPVGREVVQPQHF
CDR3nt: TGTGCCAGCTCACCGGTGGGCAGGGAGGTTGTTCAGCCCCAGCATTTT
j_gene: TRBJ1-5
abundance: few
v_gene: TRBV18
d_gene: NA

CDR3aa: CATSEYGYGYTF
CDR3nt: TGTGCCACCAGTGAATACGGTTATGGCTACACCTTC
j_gene: TRBJ1-2
abundance: NA
v_gene: TRBV24-1
d_gene: NA

CDR3aa: CASINYRAYNSPLHF
CDR3nt: TGTGCCAGCATTAACTACCGCGCCTATAATTCACCCCTCCACTTT
j_gene: TRBJ1-6
abundance: NA
v_gene: TRBV6-5
d_gene: NA

CDR3aa: CASRPFSGGEDGYTF
CDR3nt: TGTGCCAGCAGACCATTTTCAGGGGGCGAGGATGGCTACACCTTC
j_gene: TRBJ1-2
abundance: once
v_gene: TRBV25-1
d_gene: TRBD1

CDR3aa: CASTPTGATGNTIYF
CDR3nt: TGTGCCAGCACCCCGACAGGCGCGACTGGAAACACCATATATTTT
j_gene: TRBJ1-3
abundance: NA
v_gene: TRBV28
d_gene: NA

CDR3aa: CATSRDQGDTIYF
CDR3nt: TGTGCCACCAGCAGAGATCAGGGGGACACCATATATTTT
j_gene: TRBJ1-3
abundance: NA
v_gene: TRBV15
d_gene: TRBD1

CDR3aa: CASSLRTSGQETQYF
CDR3nt: TGTGCCAGCAGCTTACGGACTAGCGGCCAAGAGACCCAGTACTTC
j_gene: TRBJ2-5
abundance: NA
v_gene: TRBV13
d_gene: TRBD2

CDR3aa: CASSTTDISGNTIYF
CDR3nt: TGCGCCAGCAGCACGACAGATATCTCTGGAAACACCATATATTTT
j_gene: TRBJ1-3
abundance: NA
v_gene: TRBV5-1
d_gene: NA

CDR3aa: CASSGGQSLYNEQFF
CDR3nt: TGTGCCAGCAGTGGAGGACAGTCCCTCTACAATGAGCAGTTCTTC
j_gene: TRBJ2-1
abundance: NA
v_gene: TRBV27
d_gene: NA

CDR3aa: CASITSGDFSEAFF
CDR3nt: TGTGCCAGCATCACATCGGGGGATTTCTCTGAAGCTTTCTTT
j_gene: TRBJ1-1
abundance: NA
v_gene: TRBV6-6
d_gene: NA

CDR3aa: CASSPSPRGTSDRGNSPLHF
CDR3nt: TGTGCCAGCAGTCCTTCCCCGCGGGGGACGTCGGACAGGGGTAATTCACCCCTCCACTTT
j_gene: TRBJ1-6
abundance: NA
v_gene: TRBV6-6
d_gene: TRBD1

CDR3aa: CASSFYRGDNTEAFF
CDR3nt: TGTGCCAGCAGCTTCTACAGGGGTGATAACACTGAAGCTTTCTTT
j_gene: TRBJ1-1
abundance: few
v_gene: TRBV7-3
d_gene: TRBD1

CDR3aa: CASSFSVGTGVNF
CDR3nt: TGTGCCAGCAGTTTTTCCGTTGGGACAGGGGTGAATTTT
j_gene: TRBJ1-5
abundance: NA
v_gene: TRBV6-6
d_gene: TRBD1

CDR3aa: CASTGGHRETQYF
CDR3nt: TGTGCCAGTACAGGCGGTCACAGGGAGACCCAGTACTTC
j_gene: TRBJ2-5
abundance: NA
v_gene: TRBV19
d_gene: NA

CDR3aa: CASSPLRGKETQYF
CDR3nt: TGTGCCAGCAGCCCCCTTAGGGGAAAAGAGACCCAGTACTTC
j_gene: TRBJ2-5
abundance: NA
v_gene: TRBV11-2
d_gene: NA

CDR3aa: CASSVRQLRYGETQYF
CDR3nt: TGTGCCAGCAGCGTCCGACAGCTACGGTATGGCGAGACCCAGTACTTC
j_gene: TRBJ2-5
abundance: NA
v_gene: TRBV7-9
d_gene: NA

CDR3aa: CASSSIAGTVYEQYF
CDR3nt: TGTGCCAGCAGCTCGATAGCGGGAACGGTATACGAGCAGTACTTC
j_gene: TRBJ2-7
abundance: NA
v_gene: TRBV11-1
d_gene: TRBD2

CDR3aa: CASSLMGASTDTQYF
CDR3nt: TGTGCCAGCAGCTTAATGGGGGCCAGCACAGATACGCAGTATTTT
j_gene: TRBJ2-3
abundance: NA
v_gene: TRBV7-3
d_gene: NA

CDR3aa: CASSRSSRLALDYTF
CDR3nt: TGTGCCAGCAGTCGTAGTTCCAGACTCGCCCTCGACTACACCTTC
j_gene: TRBJ1-2
abundance: NA
v_gene: TRBV5-4
d_gene: NA

CDR3aa: CASRGGRAEAFF
CDR3nt: TGTGCCAGCCGAGGTGGCAGGGCTGAAGCTTTCTTT
j_gene: TRBJ1-1
abundance: NA
v_gene: TRBV27
d_gene: NA

CDR3aa: CASSRGASPRGQPQHF
CDR3nt: TGTGCCAGCTCCCGTGGCGCCTCTCCACGGGGTCAGCCCCAGCATTTT
j_gene: TRBJ1-5
abundance: NA
v_gene: TRBV2
d_gene: NA

CDR3aa: CASSRGQGLRQPQHF
CDR3nt: TGTGCCAGCAGCCGTGGACAGGGGTTGAGGCAGCCCCAGCATTTT
j_gene: TRBJ1-5
abundance: NA
v_gene: TRBV3-1/TRBV3-2
d_gene: TRBD1

CDR3aa: CASSLDRQGATFF
CDR3nt: TGTGCCAGCAGCTTGGATAGGCAGGGGGCGACTTTCTTT
j_gene: TRBJ1-1
abundance: NA
v_gene: TRBV5-6
d_gene: TRBD1

CDR3aa: CASSQEGRWYGYTF
CDR3nt: TGTGCCAGCAGCCAAGAGGGAAGGTGGTATGGCTACACCTTC
j_gene: TRBJ1-2
abundance: NA
v_gene: TRBV5-4
d_gene: NA

CDR3aa: CATDRARGGTEAFF
CDR3nt: TGTGCCACCGACAGGGCCCGAGGAGGTACTGAAGCTTTCTTT
j_gene: TRBJ1-1
abundance: NA
v_gene: TRBV6-5
d_gene: TRBD1

CDR3aa: CATSDTSGGTQYF
CDR3nt: TGTGCCACCAGTGACACTAGCGGGGGGACCCAGTACTTC
j_gene: TRBJ2-5
abundance: NA
v_gene: TRBV24-1
d_gene: TRBD2

CDR3aa: CSVEEGLAGFNEQYF
CDR3nt: TGCAGCGTTGAAGAAGGGCTAGCGGGATTTAACGAGCAGTACTTC
j_gene: TRBJ2-7
abundance: NA
v_gene: TRBV29-1
d_gene: TRBD2

CDR3aa: CASSYRGPGTEAFF
CDR3nt: TGTGCCAGCAGTTATAGGGGGCCAGGGACTGAAGCTTTCTTT
j_gene: TRBJ1-1
abundance: NA
v_gene: TRBV6-5
d_gene: TRBD1

CDR3aa: CSASPVQGFGEAFF
CDR3nt: TGCAGTGCTAGTCCGGTACAGGGATTTGGTGAAGCTTTCTTT
j_gene: TRBJ1-1
abundance: NA
v_gene: TRBV20-1
d_gene: NA

CDR3aa: CASSRTGDTEAFF
CDR3nt: TGTGCCAGCAGCAGGACAGGGGACACTGAAGCTTTCTTT
j_gene: TRBJ1-1
abundance: NA
v_gene: TRBV13
d_gene: TRBD1

CDR3aa: CASSLGSGSSHEQYF
CDR3nt: TGTGCCAGCAGCTTGGGAAGCGGGAGTTCCCACGAGCAGTACTTC
j_gene: TRBJ2-7
abundance: NA
v_gene: TRBV5-6
d_gene: TRBD2

CDR3aa: CASSPGQGNTEAFF
CDR3nt: TGTGCCAGTAGTCCCGGACAGGGGAACACTGAAGCTTTCTTT
j_gene: TRBJ1-1
abundance: NA
v_gene: TRBV19
d_gene: TRBD1

CDR3aa: CASIWLRYNEQFF
CDR3nt: TGTGCCAGCATTTGGCTCCGCTACAATGAGCAGTTCTTC
j_gene: TRBJ2-1
abundance: once
v_gene: TRBV12-3/TRBV12-4
d_gene: NA

CDR3aa: CASSYAGDPNQPQHF
CDR3nt: TGTGCCAGCAGCTACGCGGGGGACCCCAATCAGCCCCAGCATTTT
j_gene: TRBJ1-5
abundance: once
v_gene: TRBV6-5
d_gene: NA

CDR3aa: CASSPKDRGSGYTF
CDR3nt: TGTGCCAGCAGCCCCAAGGACAGGGGAAGTGGCTACACCTTC
j_gene: TRBJ1-2
abundance: NA
v_gene: TRBV11-1
d_gene: TRBD1

CDR3aa: CASSTRQAVYNSPLHF
CDR3nt: TGTGCCAGTAGTACCCGACAGGCGGTCTATAATTCACCCCTCCACTTT
j_gene: TRBJ1-6
abundance: NA
v_gene: TRBV19
d_gene: NA

CDR3aa: CASSSRAGTSQETQYF
CDR3nt: TGTGCCAGCAGCTCCAGAGCGGGGACTTCTCAAGAGACCCAGTACTTC
j_gene: TRBJ2-5
abundance: NA
v_gene: TRBV9
d_gene: TRBD2

CDR3aa: CASSEGVMGLVNTEAFF
CDR3nt: TGTGCCAGCAGTGAAGGTGTGATGGGACTCGTGAACACTGAAGCTTTCTTT
j_gene: TRBJ1-1
abundance: NA
v_gene: TRBV6-1
d_gene: NA

CDR3aa: CAWTRDRGGQPQHF
CDR3nt: TGTGCCTGGACTCGGGACCGGGGAGGCCAGCCCCAGCATTTT
j_gene: TRBJ1-5
abundance: NA
v_gene: TRBV30
d_gene: NA

CDR3aa: CASGSLRGGELFF
CDR3nt: TGTGCTAGTGGTTCCCTAAGGGGTGGGGAGCTGTTTTTT
j_gene: TRBJ2-2
abundance: NA
v_gene: TRBV12-5
d_gene: NA

CDR3aa: CASTPLVGSEQFF
CDR3nt: TGCGCCAGCACTCCCCTCGTTGGGAGTGAGCAGTTCTTC
j_gene: TRBJ2-1
abundance: few
v_gene: TRBV10-1
d_gene: NA

CDR3aa: CASSQERGNRGYNEQFF
CDR3nt: TGTGCCAGCAGCCAAGAGCGGGGGAATCGAGGGTACAATGAGCAGTTCTTC
j_gene: TRBJ2-1
abundance: NA
v_gene: TRBV3-1/TRBV3-2
d_gene: TRBD2

CDR3aa: CASSYRGPGNTIYF
CDR3nt: TGTGCCAGCAGTTACAGGGGTCCTGGAAACACCATATATTTT
j_gene: TRBJ1-3
abundance: NA
v_gene: TRBV2
d_gene: TRBD1

CDR3aa: CASSLAGPSYEQYF
CDR3nt: TGTGCCAGCAGTTTGGCAGGCCCATCCTACGAGCAGTACTTC
j_gene: TRBJ2-7
abundance: NA
v_gene: TRBV28
d_gene: NA

CDR3aa: CASSPTGDNEKLFF
CDR3nt: TGTGCCAGCAGCCCCACAGGGGATAATGAAAAACTGTTTTTT
j_gene: TRBJ1-4
abundance: NA
v_gene: TRBV6-4
d_gene: TRBD1

CDR3aa: CSASRRQDDTEAFF
CDR3nt: TGCAGTGCTAGTAGGAGACAGGATGACACTGAAGCTTTCTTT
j_gene: TRBJ1-1
abundance: once
v_gene: TRBV20-1
d_gene: NA

CDR3aa: CASSIVPTGEGIEAFF
CDR3nt: TGTGCCAGTAGTATAGTTCCGACAGGGGAAGGCATTGAAGCTTTCTTT
j_gene: TRBJ1-1
abundance: NA
v_gene: TRBV19
d_gene: TRBD1

CDR3aa: CASSLGGPQQETQYF
CDR3nt: TGTGCCAGCAGCTTGGGGGGACCCCAGCAAGAGACCCAGTACTTC
j_gene: TRBJ2-5
abundance: NA
v_gene: TRBV11-2
d_gene: NA

CDR3aa: CASSQGQGEETQYF
CDR3nt: TGTGCCAGCAGCCAGGGACAGGGGGAAGAGACCCAGTACTTC
j_gene: TRBJ2-5
abundance: NA
v_gene: TRBV4-2
d_gene: TRBD1

CDR3aa: CASSQHGGGTGNTIYF
CDR3nt: TGTGCCAGCAGCCAACATGGGGGCGGAACTGGAAACACCATATATTTT
j_gene: TRBJ1-3
abundance: NA
v_gene: TRBV3-1/TRBV3-2
d_gene: NA

CDR3aa: CASSLLAGGRISTDTQYF
CDR3nt: TGCGCCAGCAGCCTACTAGCGGGGGGGCGGATTAGCACAGATACGCAGTATTTT
j_gene: TRBJ2-3
abundance: NA
v_gene: TRBV5-1
d_gene: TRBD2

CDR3aa: CASSQVATGNYGYTF
CDR3nt: TGCGCCAGCAGCCAAGTCGCGACTGGTAACTATGGCTACACCTTC
j_gene: TRBJ1-2
abundance: NA
v_gene: TRBV4-1
d_gene: NA

CDR3aa: CASSFGTGRETQYF
CDR3nt: TGTGCCAGCAGCTTTGGGACAGGGAGGGAGACCCAGTACTTC
j_gene: TRBJ2-5
abundance: NA
v_gene: TRBV5-5
d_gene: TRBD1

CDR3aa: CASSPGLAGGPGTQYF
CDR3nt: TGTGCCAGCTCACCTGGACTAGCGGGAGGGCCCGGGACCCAGTACTTC
j_gene: TRBJ2-5
abundance: NA
v_gene: TRBV18
d_gene: TRBD2

CDR3aa: CASSPLSAGSYNEQFF
CDR3nt: TGTGCCAGCTCACCACTCTCAGCGGGGTCCTACAATGAGCAGTTCTTC
j_gene: TRBJ2-1
abundance: NA
v_gene: TRBV18
d_gene: TRBD2

CDR3aa: CASSLAGRDNYGYTF
CDR3nt: TGTGCCAGCAGCTTAGCCGGTCGGGATAACTATGGCTACACCTTC
j_gene: TRBJ1-2
abundance: few
v_gene: TRBV7-9
d_gene: NA